This T cell receptor (beta chain) was recovered during a study of CD8 T cells in cerebrospinal fluid in Alzheimer's disease. Findings and caveats of the study: Finding EBV-specific TCRs in cerebrospinal fluid does not show EBV causes Alzheimer's disease.

Profiling of CSF cells used 10X single-cell V(D)J plus 5' expression. For each CDR3 protein, TCRdb gives one entry from its re-call of the 10x single-cell sequencing reads, without DNA. The data show approximately 1,000 distinct CDR3 sequences, and the top ten clones hold 8.5% to 10%. Measured by frequency, this clonotype is medium-sized. The antigen remains unidentified. The CDR3 spans 16 residues. Germline values: CDR1 KGHSH, CDR2 LQKENI. The chain combines TRBV18 with TRBJ2-7; TCRdb gives TRBD1 as the D gene, but with no DNA this cannot be confirmed. This sequence was found in a human donor in good health. The sample comprised cerebrospinal fluid. The CDR3: CASSQFPQGAAYEQYF.